This TCR beta chain originates from a study of T cells in localized non-small cell lung cancer. For this clone: No antigen is known for it.

Study-wide findings and caveats: Among the tissues sampled, uninvolved adjacent lung had the highest T cell clonality, above tumor.

Produced via immunoSEQ multiplex PCR; TCRdb's table is partial and in-frame only. The data show tens of thousands of clones, roughly 89% seen once. The sequence came from a man aged 40 to 70 with stage I squamous cell lung carcinoma. The source was peripheral blood, collected before any cancer treatment.

The CDR3 coding sequence is TGTGCCAGCAGCTTAGGCGCTAGACCCTTCGAAGTAAATGAGCAGTTCTTC. Its protein is CASSLGARPFEVNEQFF. The J gene is TRBJ2-1, the V gene TRBV11-3, with D uncertain. Deletions cut 1 base from V and 7 bases from J, with 20 bases between. Germline values: CDR1 SGHNT, CDR2 YENEEA. CDR3 length: 17 residues.